This TCR beta chain derives from a study of T cell responses to AZD1222 COVID-19 vaccine. Study background: Second-dose groups at about 4 or about 12 weeks were pooled.

Germline loops: CDR1 MDHEN, CDR2 SYDVKM. V trimming: 0 bases; J trimming: 2 bases; junction bases outside the gene matches: 3. This CDR3 region has 15 residues. Findings of the study overall: None of the repertoires were sampled until the peak T cell response had passed.

Clones were sequenced by immunoSEQ multiplex PCR, and TCRdb holds only the in-frame ones, with some missing. The repertoire includes around 100,000 clones, around 90% of them detected once, and 1.5% to 2% sits in the top ten. Concerning this clone itself: What it binds is unknown.

The source was peripheral blood, collected on day 0 of AZD1222 vaccination. This TCR derives from an adult in good health. The chain recombines TRBV28 with TRBJ1-2, with TRBD1 matching 7 bases. The CDR3 reads CASSLWGQINYGYTF. CDR3 nucleotide sequence: TGTGCCAGCAGTTTATGGGGACAGATAAACTATGGCTACACCTTC.